This entry is about one TCR beta chain. The sample is drawn from a study of blood T cell repertoires in COVID-19. Background on the study: The analysed material was cDNA or gDNA that came from T cells, B-cell-depleted T cells, or PBMCs.

Germline V gene data show CDR1 as LNHDA and CDR2 as SQIVND (reference sequence). V lost 5 bases, J lost 2 bases, and 4 bases stayed unmatched. This CDR3 spans 14 amino acids. Authors' processing steps: The authors estimated nucleated cell counts from reference gene primer amplification. Sequenced by immunoSEQ multiplex PCR; TCRdb stores in-frame clones only, minus some. That table furnishes V, J and clone size, whereas the DNA furnished D and trimming. The sample includes 200,000 to 300,000 clones, about 80% seen only once; the top ten take under 2%. The TCR originated in a woman older than 75 with acute or convalescent COVID-19. Sequenced input: peripheral blood. V gene TRBV19 combines with J gene TRBJ1-1; 8 bases fit TRBD1. Here the CDR3 reads CASSGRGLNTEAFF. The CDR3 DNA follows: TGTGCCAGTAGTGGCAGGGGGCTAAACACTGAAGCTTTCTTT.